The table lists the clone carrying this T cell receptor beta chain with a count of one. These data are taken from a study of shared clonotypes between healthy human individuals. Produced via immunoSEQ multiplex PCR; TCRdb's table is partial and in-frame only. The table lists over 2 million clones, about 95% of them singletons. As defined, naive CD8 cells were CD45RO-negative and positively selected for CCR7, with terminally differentiated effector memory CD45RA+ cells excluded. Germline CDR1 is SQVTM and CDR2 is ANQGSEA. The V gene lost 7 bases and the J gene lost 0 bases, with 6 bases spanning the gap. The CDR3 has 12 residues.

The V gene is TRBV29-1, the J gene TRBJ2-2; D gene ambiguous. The sequenced sample was naive CD8+ T cells sorted from blood. This TCR was sampled from a man in his late teens or twenties in good health. CDR3 DNA sequence: TGCAGCGCAGCCCCGAACACCGGGGAGCTGTTTTTT. Amino acid sequence: CSAAPNTGELFF.